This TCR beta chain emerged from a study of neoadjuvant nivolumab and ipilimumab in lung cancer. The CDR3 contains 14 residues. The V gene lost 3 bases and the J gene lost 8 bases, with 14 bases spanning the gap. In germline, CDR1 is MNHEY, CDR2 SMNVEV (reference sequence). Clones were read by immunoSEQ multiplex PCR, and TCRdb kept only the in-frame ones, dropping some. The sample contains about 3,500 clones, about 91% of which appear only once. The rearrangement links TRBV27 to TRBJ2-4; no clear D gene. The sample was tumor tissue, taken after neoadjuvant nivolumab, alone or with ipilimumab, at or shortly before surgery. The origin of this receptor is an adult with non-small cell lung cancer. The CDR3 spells CASSFGTQLDIQYF. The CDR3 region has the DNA TGTGCCAGCAGTTTCGGAACCCAGTTAGACATTCAGTACTTC.